This TCR beta chain was sequenced during a study of T-cell reconstitution after alpha-beta-depleted transplantation in children. Germline CDR1 SGHNT, CDR2 YYREEE (reference sequence). V lost 1 base and J lost 2, with 10 bases in between. There are 15 residues in the CDR3. This clonotype was counted ten times or more. Preparing the TCRbeta library involved the use of unique molecular identifiers. TCRdb re-analysed the PCR reads in MiXCR, keeping a single row per CDR3 protein. The repertoire holds about 92,000 distinct CDR3 sequences, with more than 9% as singletons. The clonotype originates from a human donor who donated a stem cell graft to a child with inherited bone marrow failure. Sequences were derived from PBMCs from the stem cell graft donor, sampled from the stem cell graft. V usage is TRBV5-4 and J usage is TRBJ1-5; D ambiguous. The DNA for the CDR3 is TGTGCCAGCAGCTTGCGGCGTCCGGGCAATCAGCCCCAGCATTTT. Translating it yields CASSLRRPGNQPQHF.